This entry is about one T cell receptor beta chain. Antigen specificity is unknown. The data were obtained in a study of cytomegalovirus exposure and HLA in healthy donors. Study at large: Out of about 170 million T cells, an earlier analysis found roughly 110 million unique TCR beta sequences in total. General study findings and limits: Later analysis revealed greater clonal expansion in HLA-associated TCR beta chains than in equally common others. As a later analysis showed, several of the most significant clusters appeared to be linked to common viral pathogens.

Both 60 Vbeta primers and 13 Jbeta primers went into the PCR. The method was immunoSEQ multiplex PCR; TCRdb's version includes in-frame clones alone and lacks a portion of them. The repertoire holds around 61,000 clones, with 60% to 70% as singletons. The CDR3 is 16 amino acids. CDR1 and CDR2 from the germline V gene are SGHNT and YYREEE (reference sequence). The junction had 8 bases not matched to a gene; V was cut back by 4 bases and J by 0 bases. This TCR was recovered from a man aged 40-55 years in good health and CMV-seropositive. Sequenced: PBMCs. The rearrangement links TRBV5-4 to TRBJ2-7, with TRBD2 identical over 9 bases. CDR3 loop: CASSTFSGGFSYEQYF. The CDR3 DNA is TGTGCCAGCAGCACCTTTAGCGGGGGATTCTCCTACGAGCAGTACTTC.